This TCR beta chain was observed in a study of beta chain features in type 1 diabetes. Study-wide results and limits: When Type 1 diabetes patients were examined, their TCRB CDR3s proved moderately but significantly shorter in all four CD4+ subsets. The naive, central memory and Treg TCRB repertoires of patients appeared to be more similar to one another than those of healthy donors.

Regarding this clone: As yet, its antigen is unknown.

Every isolated RNA sample was fully reverse transcribed, so sequencing captured expressed TCRB transcripts. Generated by immunoSEQ multiplex PCR, the TCRdb table keeps only in-frame clones and is missing some. The sample has 600,000 to 700,000 clones; roughly 12% are singletons. CDR3 size: 11 residues. Germline V CDR1 and CDR2: LGHNA, YNFKEQ. V lost 4 bases and J 6 bases, leaving 5 bases between the germline ends. This clonotype was sampled from a man aged 25 to 40 with type 1 diabetes. The chain uses TRBV4-2 and TRBJ2-3; D gene unclear. The sequencing input was naive CD4+ T cells from blood. This CDR3 reads CASSRDDTQYF. The CDR3 DNA reads as TGTGCCAGCAGCCGGGATGATACGCAGTATTTT.